One and the same sample provided the 6 T cell receptor beta chains below, sequenced in a study of blood T cell repertoires in COVID-19. This table comes from immunoSEQ multiplex PCR, and its TCRdb copy is limited to in-frame clones, with some not included. The sample lists over 250,000 clones, 70% to 90% occurring once. Sequences were obtained from peripheral blood. The receptors originated from a woman aged 70-85 years with acute or convalescent COVID-19.

The chain is built from TRBV5-4 and TRBJ2-6; the match to TRBD1 covers 7 bases. The germline V gene has CDR1 SGHNT and CDR2 YYREEE (reference sequence). The CDR3 spans 19 residues. V dropped 0 bases and J dropped 0; count of bases not matched to a gene: 9. CDR3 DNA: TGTGCCAGCAGCTTGGTGATAGGACAGGCGGGCTCTGGGGCCAACGTCCTGACTTTC. Protein product: CASSLVIGQAGSGANVLTF.

This sequence joins TRBV10-3 and TRBJ2-5; 13 bases match TRBD2. The CDR3 consists of 14 residues. Trimming cost V 8 bases and J 3 bases; bases outside gene matches: 3. Germline V gene sequence: CDR1 ENHRY, CDR2 SYGVKD. In nucleotides, the CDR3 is TGTGCCATCTCAGGGACTAGCGGGGAAGAGACCCAGTACTTC. As protein: CAISGTSGEETQYF.

The chain employs TRBV19 and TRBJ1-5; TRBD1 is a possible D gene (5 bases). The CDR3 runs to 18 residues. Germline CDR1 LNHDA, CDR2 SQIVND (reference sequence). Trimming pared 8 bases from V and 0 bases from J, leaving 23 bases between. The CDR3 nucleotides are TGTGCCAGTTCCCTTTTGAGTAGGGGATGGGGTAGCAATCAGCCCCAGCATTTT. Protein: CASSLLSRGWGSNQPQHF.

The rearrangement joins TRBV27 to TRBJ2-7; D unresolved. V gave up 3 bases and J gave up 1 base, with 19 bases separating them. There are 17 residues in the CDR3. From germline, CDR1 is MNHEY and CDR2 SMNVEV (reference sequence). The CDR3 DNA sequence: TGTGCCAGCAGTTTGGGTGTAGGCAGCGCAGATTCCTACGAGCAGTACTTC. Amino acids: CASSLGVGSADSYEQYF.

This clone was seen ten or more times. CDR3 DNA: TGTGCCAGCAGTCTGGACACGTCCCCCCACGAGCAGTACTTC. Encoded protein: CASSLDTSPHEQYF. The chain employs TRBV2 and TRBJ2-7, with D perhaps matching TRBD1 (5 bases). V lost 5 bases, J lost 5 bases, and 16 bases lay in between. CDR3 length: 14 amino acids. The germline V gene has CDR1 SNHLY and CDR2 FYNNEI.

This chain links TRBV2 with TRBJ1-6, with no clear D. Trimming took off 7 bases at V and 9 bases at J, with 16 bases between the two ends. The germline V gene has CDR1 SNHLY and CDR2 FYNNEI. There are 14 residues in the CDR3. The CDR3 sequence: CASNGGVGSSPLHF. CDR3 bases: TGTGCCAGCAATGGCGGGGTAGGGAGTTCACCCCTCCACTTT.